This T cell receptor (beta chain) originates from a study of graft-versus-host responses after intestinal transplantation. The wider study: Multivisceral, liver-intestinal, or isolated intestinal transplants were given to recipients. Recipients across the board were started on anti-thymocyte globulin induction, then kept on tacrolimus and steroids for about 3 years.

Assay used: immunoSEQ multiplex PCR; TCRdb lists only in-frame clones, some missing. The sample lists over 90,000 clones; 93% were seen once. A word on this clone: As yet, its antigen is unknown.

Study-level results: There were GvH clones found in recipient marrow, and some of them appeared first in ileum or blood. Association was observed between peak circulating GvH clone levels and early post-transplant HvG declines.

The sequence was collected from a human donor who received an intestinal transplant. Sequencing used unstimulated CD8+ T cells sorted from spleen or lymph node cells, obtained before intestinal transplant.

The CDR3 spells CASSNRDQKVTGELFF. Here the CDR3 DNA reads TGTGCCAGCAGCAACCGGGACCAAAAAGTAACCGGGGAGCTGTTTTTT. The rearrangement uses TRBV11-2 and TRBJ2-2, with D perhaps assigned TRBD1 or TRBD2 (5 bases each). CDR1 is SGHAT and CDR2 is FQNNGV in the germline V gene. This CDR3 comprises 16 residues. Deletions cut 5 bases from V and 5 bases from J, with 18 bases between.